Below, one T cell receptor (beta chain) is given with its context. Its specificity is unknown. The data stem from a study of cytomegalovirus exposure and HLA in healthy donors. Study-level findings and limits: An analysis was carried out later, and it reportedly showed fewer N-insertions in an Asian-associated ancestry cluster than the roughly 670-donor mean.

Germline CDR1 is SGHRS and CDR2 is YFSETQ. CDR3 size: 13 residues. The PCR ran on 60 Vbeta and 13 Jbeta primers. Clones were sequenced by immunoSEQ multiplex PCR, and TCRdb holds only the in-frame ones, with some missing. Found here are over 95,000 clones, 74% of them singletons; the top ten hold 4% to 4.5%. Sequencing was carried out using PBMCs. This receptor was taken from a woman in her forties in good health and CMV-seropositive. This chain links TRBV5-1 with TRBJ2-5, with a possible D match to TRBD1 (5 bases). The DNA end is a closer match to TRBJ2-7, so the J assignment may be wrong. For the CDR3, the DNA is TGCGCCAGCAGCTTGGGGGGCCCCTACGAGCAGTACTTC. Amino acids: CASSLGGPYEQYF.